This T cell receptor (beta chain) was recorded in a study of blood T cell repertoires in COVID-19. Study at large: T cells, B-cell-depleted T cells, or PBMCs provided the cDNA or gDNA that served as material.

Trimming cost V 6 bases and J 6 bases, with 14 bases left between them. This CDR3 has 13 residues. CDR1 and CDR2 from the germline V gene are MRHNA and SNTAGT. The authors' processing: The authors estimated nucleated cell counts from reference gene primer amplification. Here immunoSEQ multiplex PCR was the method, and the copy in TCRdb shows in-frame clones only, minus some. The DNA gave D and trimming, while V, J and clone size come from that table. Of 250,000 to 300,000 clones in the sample, 85% to 90% were seen once. The TCR sequence derives from a woman aged 40-49 years who had recovered from COVID-19. The sample taken for sequencing was peripheral blood. The rearrangement uses TRBV6-4 and TRBJ1-1, with D perhaps TRBD1 (6 bases). CDR3 protein: CASRNRAEAEAFF. DNA of the CDR3: TGTGCCAGCAGAAACAGGGCGGAGGCTGAAGCTTTCTTT.